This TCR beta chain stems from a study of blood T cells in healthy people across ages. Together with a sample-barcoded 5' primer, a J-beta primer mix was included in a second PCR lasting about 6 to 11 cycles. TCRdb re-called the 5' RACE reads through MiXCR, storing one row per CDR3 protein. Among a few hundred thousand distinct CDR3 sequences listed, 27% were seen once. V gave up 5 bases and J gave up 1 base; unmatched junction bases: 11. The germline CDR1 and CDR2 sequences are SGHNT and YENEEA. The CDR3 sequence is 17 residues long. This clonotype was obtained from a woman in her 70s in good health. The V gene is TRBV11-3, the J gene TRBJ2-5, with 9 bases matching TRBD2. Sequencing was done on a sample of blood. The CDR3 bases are TGTGCCAGCAGCCTAAGGGTCCTAGCGGGGACCCAAGAGACCCAGTACTTC. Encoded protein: CASSLRVLAGTQETQYF.